The clone carrying this T cell receptor beta chain was seen many times. To make TCR beta libraries, researchers used iRepertoire HTBI primers and Arm-PCR of CDR3 regions. TCRdb re-derived calls from the multiplex PCR reads in MiXCR, one entry per CDR3 protein. Of some 500,000 distinct CDR3 sequences detected, 16% appear once; the ten largest clones hold around a quarter. J gave up 0 bases and V 1 base, and 5 bases lay outside the gene matches. Germline loops: CDR1 SGHRS, CDR2 YFSETQ. This CDR3 is built from 16 residues. These data are taken from a study of regulatory T cells in long-lasting Graves disease. The time point is: newly diagnosed GD, antithyroid drugs for less than 3 months. Generation of the TCR library employed RNA extracted from PBMCs. The same data also went into a second study, on T cells in Graves' hyperthyroidism and ophthalmopathy. That source reports: Over 18 months, lack of ophthalmopathy progression marked Graves' hyperthyroidism as stable. TCR CDR3 underwent first-round RT-PCR with the HTBI primer set. Through a model of 13 V-J features, ophthalmopathy was separated from stable hyperthyroidism.

The specimen comprised peripheral blood mononuclear cells (PBMCs), sampled at new diagnosis, from a patient treated with antithyroid drugs. This TCR was recovered from a woman aged 35 to 60 with Graves disease. This chain joins TRBV5-1 and TRBJ2-3; 7 nucleotides line up with TRBD2. CDR3 protein: CASSLTPGGSTDTQYF. The CDR3 DNA reads TGCGCCAGCAGCTTGACCCCCGGGGGGAGCACAGATACGCAGTATTTT.